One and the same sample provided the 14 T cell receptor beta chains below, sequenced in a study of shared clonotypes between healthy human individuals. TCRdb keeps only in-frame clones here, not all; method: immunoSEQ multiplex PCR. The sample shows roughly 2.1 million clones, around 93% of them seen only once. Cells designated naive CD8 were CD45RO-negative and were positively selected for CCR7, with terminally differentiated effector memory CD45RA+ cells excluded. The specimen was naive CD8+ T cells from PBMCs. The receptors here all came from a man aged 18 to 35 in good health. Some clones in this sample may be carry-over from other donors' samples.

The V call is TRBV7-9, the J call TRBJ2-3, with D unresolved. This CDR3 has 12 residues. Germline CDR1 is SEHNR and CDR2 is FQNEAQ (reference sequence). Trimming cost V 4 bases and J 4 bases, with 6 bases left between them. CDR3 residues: CASSSQSDTQYF. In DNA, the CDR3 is TGTGCCAGCAGCTCTCAGTCAGATACGCAGTATTTT.

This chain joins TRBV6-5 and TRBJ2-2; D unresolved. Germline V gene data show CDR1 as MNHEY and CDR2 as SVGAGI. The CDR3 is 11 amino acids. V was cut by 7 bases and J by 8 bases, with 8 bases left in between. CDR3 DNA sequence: TGTGCCAGCACCGAGTTAGGGGAGCTGTTTTTT. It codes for CASTELGELFF.

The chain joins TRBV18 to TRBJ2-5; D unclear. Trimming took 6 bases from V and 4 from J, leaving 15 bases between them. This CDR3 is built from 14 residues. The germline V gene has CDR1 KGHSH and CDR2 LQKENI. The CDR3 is CASSRVPRLETQYF. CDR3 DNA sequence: TGTGCCAGCTCCCGGGTCCCCCGACTAGAGACCCAGTACTTC.

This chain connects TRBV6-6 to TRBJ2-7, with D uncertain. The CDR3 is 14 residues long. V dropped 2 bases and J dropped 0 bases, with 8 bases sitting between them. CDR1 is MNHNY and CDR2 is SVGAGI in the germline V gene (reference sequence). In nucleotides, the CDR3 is TGTGCCAGCAGTTACGAGCCGTCCTCCTACGAGCAGTACTTC. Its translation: CASSYEPSSYEQYF.

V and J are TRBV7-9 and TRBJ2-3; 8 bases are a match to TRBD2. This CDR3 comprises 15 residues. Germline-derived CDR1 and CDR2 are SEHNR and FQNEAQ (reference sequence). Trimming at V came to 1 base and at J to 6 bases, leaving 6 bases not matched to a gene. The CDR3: CASSLGAGAWDTQYF. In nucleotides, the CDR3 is TGTGCCAGCAGCTTAGGAGCGGGAGCGTGGGATACGCAGTATTTT.

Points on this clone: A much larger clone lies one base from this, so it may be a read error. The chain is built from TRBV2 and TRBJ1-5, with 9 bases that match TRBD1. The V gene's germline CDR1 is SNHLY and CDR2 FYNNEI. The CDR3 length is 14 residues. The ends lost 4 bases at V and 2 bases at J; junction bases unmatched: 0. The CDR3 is CASSGTGGNQPQHF. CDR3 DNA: TGTGCCAGCAGTGGGACAGGGGGCAATCAGCCCCAGCATTTT.

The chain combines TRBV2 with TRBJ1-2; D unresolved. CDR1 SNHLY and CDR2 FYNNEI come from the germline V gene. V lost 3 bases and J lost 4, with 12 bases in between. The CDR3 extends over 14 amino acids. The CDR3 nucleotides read TGTGCCAGCAGTGAGGAGCAGCCCTTCTATGGCTACACCTTC. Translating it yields CASSEEQPFYGYTF.

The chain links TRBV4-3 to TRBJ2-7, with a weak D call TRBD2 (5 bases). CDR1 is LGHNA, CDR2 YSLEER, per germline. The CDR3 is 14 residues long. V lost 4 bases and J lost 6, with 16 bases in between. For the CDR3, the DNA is TGCGCCAGCAGCCCCTATCTCCGGGGAATCGAGCAGTACTTC. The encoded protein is CASSPYLRGIEQYF.

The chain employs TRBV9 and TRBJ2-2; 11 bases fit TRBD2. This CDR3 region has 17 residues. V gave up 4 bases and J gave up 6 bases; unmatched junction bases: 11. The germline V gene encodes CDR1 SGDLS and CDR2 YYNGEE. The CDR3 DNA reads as TGTGCCAGCAGCACACCTAGCGGGAGGACCGGTCCCGGGGAGCTGTTTTTT. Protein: CASSTPSGRTGPGELFF. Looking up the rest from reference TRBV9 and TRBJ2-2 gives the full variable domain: DSGVTQTPKHLITATGQRVTLRCSPRSGDLSVYWYQQSLDQGLQFLIQYYNGEERAKGNILERFSAQQFPDLHSELNLSSLELGDSALYFCASSTPSGRTGPGELFFGEGSRLTVL.

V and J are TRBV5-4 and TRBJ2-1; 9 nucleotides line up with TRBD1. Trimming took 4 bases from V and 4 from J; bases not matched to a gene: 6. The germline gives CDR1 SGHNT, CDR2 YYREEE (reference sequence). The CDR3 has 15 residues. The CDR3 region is CASSGPGQGYNEQFF. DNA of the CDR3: TGTGCCAGCAGCGGACCGGGACAGGGATACAATGAGCAGTTCTTC.

The CDR3 here is CASSFFGQGTYEQYF. CDR3 bases: TGTGCCAGCTCATTCTTCGGCCAGGGAACCTACGAGCAGTACTTC. The chain recombines TRBV18 with TRBJ2-7; D perhaps matches TRBD1 (5 bases). Trimming left V 5 bases short and J 2 bases short, with 16 bases between. Germline-derived CDR1 and CDR2 are KGHSH and LQKENI. This CDR3 comprises 15 residues.

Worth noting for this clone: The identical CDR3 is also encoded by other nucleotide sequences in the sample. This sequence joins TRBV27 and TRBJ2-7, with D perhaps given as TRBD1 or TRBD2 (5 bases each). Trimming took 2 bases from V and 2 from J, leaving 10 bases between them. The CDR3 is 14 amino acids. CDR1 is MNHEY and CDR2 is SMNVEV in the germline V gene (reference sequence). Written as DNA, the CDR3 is TGTGCCAGCAGTTTAGGGACGGGCCCCTACGAGCAGTACTTC. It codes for CASSLGTGPYEQYF.

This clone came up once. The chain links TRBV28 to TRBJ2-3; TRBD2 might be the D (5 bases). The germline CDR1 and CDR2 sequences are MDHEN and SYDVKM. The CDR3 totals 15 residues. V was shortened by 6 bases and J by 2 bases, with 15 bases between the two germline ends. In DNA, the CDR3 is TGTGCCAGCAGCTTTAGCGTGGAACTCACAGATACGCAGTATTTT. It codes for CASSFSVELTDTQYF.

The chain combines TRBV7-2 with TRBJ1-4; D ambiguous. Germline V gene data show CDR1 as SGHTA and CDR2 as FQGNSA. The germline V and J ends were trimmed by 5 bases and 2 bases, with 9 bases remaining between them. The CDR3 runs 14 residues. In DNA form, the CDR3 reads TGTGCCAGCAGCCCCAGGTTCACTAATGAAAAACTGTTTTTT. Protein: CASSPRFTNEKLFF.